Each of the 22 T cell receptor beta chains below was sequenced from the same sample in a study of blood T cell repertoires in COVID-19. Some clones are missing from TCRdb's copy, which holds only in-frame ones; the method was immunoSEQ multiplex PCR. The sample includes 250,000 to 350,000 clones, approximately 92% seen only once; the top ten take approximately 7.5%. Sequencing was carried out using peripheral blood. All receptors come from a woman aged 25 to 39 with COVID-19, enrolled during active disease.

The chain employs TRBV28 and TRBJ2-5; a weak D match, TRBD1 (6 bases). This CDR3 contains 16 residues. Trimming stripped 7 bases from V and 1 base from J, with 19 bases between. In germline, CDR1 is MDHEN, CDR2 SYDVKM. The CDR3 protein is CASTIRDLGAQETQYF. Written as DNA, the CDR3 is TGTGCCAGCACCATAAGGGACCTGGGGGCCCAAGAGACCCAGTACTTC.

The chain links TRBV28 to TRBJ1-6; D is possibly TRBD1 (5 bases). Trimming stripped 10 bases from V and 7 bases from J, with 20 bases between. CDR3 size: 15 residues. Germline CDR1 and CDR2: MDHEN and SYDVKM. The DNA for the CDR3 is TGTGCCACCTCTTACCGAGACAGCAAGAATTCACCCCTCCACTTT. As protein: CATSYRDSKNSPLHF.

This clone was recorded only once. The chain is built from TRBV5-1 and TRBJ1-5, with TRBD1 matching 9 bases. J gave up 1 base and V 1 base, and 6 bases lay outside the gene matches. This CDR3 is 17 amino acids long. Germline V gene sequence: CDR1 SGHRS, CDR2 YFSETQ. In DNA form, the CDR3 reads TGCGCCAGCAGCTTGCCCCGGACAGGGGCGAGCAATCAGCCCCAGCATTTT. Translation gives CASSLPRTGASNQPQHF.

This chain connects TRBV7-6 to TRBJ2-7; D is perhaps TRBD2 (6 bases). The CDR3 length is 16 residues. Germline CDR1 SGHVS, CDR2 FNYEAQ. Trimming left V 6 bases short and J 5 bases short, with 23 bases between. The CDR3 protein is CASSFGPGLGRNEQYF. CDR3 bases: TGTGCCAGCAGTTTCGGCCCGGGACTCGGGCGGAACGAGCAGTACTTC.

The chain links TRBV5-4 to TRBJ1-4, with D tentatively TRBD1 (5 bases). Germline V lookup: CDR1 SGHNT, CDR2 YYREEE (reference sequence). The CDR3 spans 14 residues. V gave up 0 bases and J gave up 7 bases, with 10 bases separating them. CDR3 sequence reads: CASSLDRGGEKLFF. Written as DNA, the CDR3 is TGTGCCAGCAGCTTGGATAGGGGTGGTGAAAAACTGTTTTTT.

The chain uses TRBV18 and TRBJ1-6, with a possible D match to TRBD1 (6 bases). With 5 bases removed from V and 10 bases from J, the gap between germline ends came to 21 bases. This CDR3 spans 16 amino acids. CDR1 is KGHSH, CDR2 LQKENI, per germline. The chain's CDR3 is CASSVAGGLFDSPLHF. CDR3 DNA sequence: TGTGCCAGCTCAGTAGCGGGGGGCCTTTTTGACTCACCCCTCCACTTT.

V and J are TRBV7-2 and TRBJ1-1; 10 positions agree with TRBD1. V lost 2 bases, J lost 4 bases, and 4 bases stayed unmatched. CDR1 SGHTA and CDR2 FQGNSA come from the germline V gene. The CDR3 is made up of 15 amino acids. CDR3 in amino acids: CASSLFRTGGTEAFF. For the CDR3, the DNA is TGTGCCAGCAGCTTATTTAGGACAGGGGGCACTGAAGCTTTCTTT.

This clone was observed a single time. The rearrangement uses TRBV4-1 and TRBJ1-4; 11 bases match TRBD1. There are 16 residues in the CDR3. Germline CDR1 and CDR2: MGHRA and YSYEKL. V lost 0 bases, J lost 12 bases, and 9 bases stayed unmatched. The CDR3 DNA reads as TGCGCCAGCAGCCAAGATACGTGGACAGGGGGCCGGGAACTGTTTTTT. Encoded protein: CASSQDTWTGGRELFF.

The J gene is TRBJ1-6, the V gene TRBV28; D is unclear. Germline CDR1 is MDHEN and CDR2 is SYDVKM. The CDR3 has 15 amino acids. Trimming stripped 10 bases from V and 0 bases from J, with 13 bases between. Written as DNA, the CDR3 is TGTGCCACCCAAACACCAGGCTCCTATAATTCACCCCTCCACTTT. It translates to CATQTPGSYNSPLHF.

This chain links TRBV7-9 with TRBJ2-3; D perhaps matches TRBD1 (7 bases). The CDR3 sequence is 15 residues long. Trimming removed 2 bases at V and 6 bases at J, with 15 bases between. In germline, CDR1 is SEHNR, CDR2 FQNEAQ (reference sequence). The CDR3 region has the DNA TGTGCCAGCAGCTTACCCCCAGGGGGGTCGGATACGCAGTATTTT. Translated: CASSLPPGGSDTQYF. The whole variable domain, remainder taken from reference TRBV7-9 and TRBJ2-3, is DTGVSQNPRHKITKRGQNVTFRCDPISEHNRLYWYRQTLGQGPEFLTYFQNEAQLEKSRLLSDRFSAERPKGSFSTLEIQRTEQGDSAMYLCASSLPPGGSDTQYFGPGTRLTVL.

The chain has TRBV2 and TRBJ2-7; D gene unclear. Between the trimmed V and J ends, which lost 7 bases and 5 bases, there was a span of 9 bases. The CDR3 contains 11 residues. Germline V lookup: CDR1 SNHLY, CDR2 FYNNEI. The CDR3 region has the DNA TGTGCCAGCAATCTAGGCGACGAGCAGTACTTC. Translation gives CASNLGDEQYF.

The chain carries TRBV5-6 and TRBJ2-1, with 8 bases identical to TRBD2. Looked up from germline, CDR1 is SGHDT and CDR2 is YYEEEE. This CDR3 has 16 amino acids. V was pared by 0 bases and J by 2 bases, with 4 bases of the junction left unmatched. DNA for the CDR3: TGTGCCAGCAGCTTGGAGGTCGGGAGGGCCTACAATGAGCAGTTCTTC. Translation gives CASSLEVGRAYNEQFF.

The rearrangement joins TRBV9 to TRBJ2-7; 9 bases line up with TRBD1. The junction had 4 bases not matched to a gene; V was cut back by 4 bases and J by 5 bases. The germline V gene encodes CDR1 SGDLS and CDR2 YYNGEE. This CDR3 is 13 amino acids long. The CDR3 DNA is TGTGCCAGCAGCTTCCGGGACAGGGACGAGCAGTACTTC. The encoded protein is CASSFRDRDEQYF.

V gene TRBV2 combines with J gene TRBJ2-1; 7 bases match TRBD1. The CDR3 has 13 residues. The germline gives CDR1 SNHLY, CDR2 FYNNEI. The V segment lost 10 bases and the J segment 7 bases; nucleotides outside the gene matches: 10. CDR3 in amino acids: CAIGTGVLNEQFF. For the CDR3, the DNA is TGTGCCATCGGCACAGGGGTTTTAAATGAGCAGTTCTTC. Variable domain in full (rest from reference TRBV2 and TRBJ2-1): EPEVTQTPSHQVTQMGQEVILRCVPISNHLYFYWYRQILGQKVEFLVSFYNNEISEKSEIFDDQFSVERPDGSNFTLKIRSTKLEDSAMYFCAIGTGVLNEQFFGPGTRLTVL.

The chain is built from TRBV14 and TRBJ1-5; D gene ambiguous. Trimming pared 6 bases from V and 7 bases from J, leaving 13 bases between. CDR3 length: 13 residues. Germline V CDR1 and CDR2: SGHDN, FVKESK. Here the CDR3 DNA reads TGTGCCAGCAGTCAAAGCGGGGTACAGCCCCAGCATTTT. Translated, it gives CASSQSGVQPQHF.

This clone was seen a single time. The chain couples TRBV4-1 to TRBJ2-1, with TRBD2 identical over 11 bases. This CDR3 is 16 amino acids long. With 2 bases clipped from V and 5 bases from J, the junction kept 5 bases outside the gene matches. Germline lookup yields CDR1 MGHRA and CDR2 YSYEKL. The CDR3 is CASSQRLAGRDNEQFF. The CDR3 region has the DNA TGCGCCAGCAGCCAACGACTAGCGGGAAGGGACAATGAGCAGTTCTTC.

This clone appeared once. This sequence joins TRBV30 and TRBJ1-5; TRBD1 matches at 8 bases. Per the germline V gene, CDR1 is GTSNPN and CDR2 is SVGIG (reference sequence). Germline trimming cut 1 base from V and 4 bases from J; bases unmatched to any gene: 3. CDR3 length: 14 amino acids. The CDR3, as DNA: TGTGCCTGGAGTGGAACAGGGGGGAATCAGCCCCAGCATTTT. This translates into CAWSGTGGNQPQHF. The variable domain in full, completed from reference TRBV30 and TRBJ1-5, reads SQTIHQWPATLVQPVGSPLSLECTVEGTSNPNLYWYRQAAGRGLQLLFYSVGIGQISSEVPQNLSASRPQDRQFILSSKKLLLSDSGFYLCAWSGTGGNQPQHFGDGTRLSIL.

This sequence joins TRBV29-1 and TRBJ1-4, with 7 bases that match TRBD1. The CDR3 has 13 residues. After removal of 3 bases from V and 4 bases from J, the junction contained 2 bases not matched to a gene. The germline gives CDR1 SQVTM, CDR2 ANQGSEA. The CDR3 reads CSVEGQLNEKLFF. In DNA, the CDR3 is TGCAGCGTTGAGGGACAGCTTAATGAAAAACTGTTTTTT.

V and J are TRBV5-1 and TRBJ1-2, with D possibly matching TRBD1 (6 bases). Germline CDR1 is SGHRS and CDR2 is YFSETQ. Trimming left V 4 bases short and J 7 bases short, with 23 bases between. The CDR3 extends over 16 amino acids. The CDR3 loop is CASSRTTGAGDSGYTF. The CDR3 DNA sequence: TGCGCCAGCAGCAGGACCACTGGGGCAGGGGATTCTGGCTACACCTTC.

This chain uses TRBV25-1 with TRBJ2-7; 9 nucleotides line up with TRBD2. The CDR3 runs 11 residues. With V trimmed by 9 bases and J by 4 bases, 1 base remained unmatched. Looked up from germline, CDR1 is MGHDK and CDR2 is SYGVNS. The CDR3 DNA sequence: TGTGCCAGTAGCGGGAGTTACGAGCAGTACTTC. Translated: CASSGSYEQYF.

This chain uses TRBV7-2 with TRBJ1-5, with TRBD1 matching over 9 bases. The V segment lost 0 bases and the J segment 7 bases; nucleotides outside the gene matches: 7. Germline assignment: CDR1 SGHTA and CDR2 FQGNSA. CDR3 length: 16 amino acids. CDR3 sequence reads: CASSLAGTGFGQPQHF. DNA for the CDR3: TGTGCCAGCAGCTTAGCGGGGACAGGGTTTGGACAGCCCCAGCATTTT.

J is TRBJ1-5 and V is TRBV30; D ambiguous. The CDR3 sequence is 13 residues long. Per the germline V gene, CDR1 is GTSNPN and CDR2 is SVGIG (reference sequence). Trimming took off 3 bases at V and 4 bases at J, with 10 bases between the two ends. DNA for the CDR3: TGTGCCTGGAGCCCCTCCTCTAATCAGCCCCAGCATTTT. Its translation: CAWSPSSNQPQHF.